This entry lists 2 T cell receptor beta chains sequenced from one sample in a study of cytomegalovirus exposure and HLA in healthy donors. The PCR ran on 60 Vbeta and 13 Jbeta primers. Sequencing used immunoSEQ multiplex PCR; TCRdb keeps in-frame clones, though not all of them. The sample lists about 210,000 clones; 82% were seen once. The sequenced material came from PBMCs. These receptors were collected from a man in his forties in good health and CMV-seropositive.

CDR3 sequence reads: CASSLIGQGNTEAFF. The CDR3 DNA reads TGTGCCAGCAGCTTGATAGGACAGGGTAACACTGAAGCTTTCTTT. The chain carries TRBV5-8 and TRBJ1-1, with TRBD1 matching 8 bases. The CDR3 runs to 15 residues. Germline V lookup: CDR1 SGHTS, CDR2 YDEGEE. J lost 2 bases, V lost 1 base, and 4 bases had no gene match.

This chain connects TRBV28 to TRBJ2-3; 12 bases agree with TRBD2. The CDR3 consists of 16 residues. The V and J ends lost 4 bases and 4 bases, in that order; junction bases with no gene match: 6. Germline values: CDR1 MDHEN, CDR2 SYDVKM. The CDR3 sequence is CASSSPTSGSADTQYF. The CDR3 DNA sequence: TGTGCCAGCAGTTCCCCGACTAGCGGGAGCGCAGATACGCAGTATTTT.